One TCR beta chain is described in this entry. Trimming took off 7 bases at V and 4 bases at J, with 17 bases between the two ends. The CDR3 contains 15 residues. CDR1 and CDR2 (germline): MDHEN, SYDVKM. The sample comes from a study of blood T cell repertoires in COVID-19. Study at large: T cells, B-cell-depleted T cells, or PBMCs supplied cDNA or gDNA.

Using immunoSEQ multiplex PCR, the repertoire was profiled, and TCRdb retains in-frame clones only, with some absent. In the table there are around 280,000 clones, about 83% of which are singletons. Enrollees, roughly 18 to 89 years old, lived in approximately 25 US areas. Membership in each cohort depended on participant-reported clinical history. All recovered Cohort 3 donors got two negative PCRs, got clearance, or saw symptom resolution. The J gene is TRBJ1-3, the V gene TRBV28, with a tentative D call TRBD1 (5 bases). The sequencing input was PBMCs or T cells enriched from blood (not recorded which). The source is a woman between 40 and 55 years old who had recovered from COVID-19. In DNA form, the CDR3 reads TGTGCCAGCACCGCCGCGGGGGTAGGGGGAAACACCATATATTTT. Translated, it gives CASTAAGVGGNTIYF.